This T cell receptor beta chain was sequenced for a study of T cell repertoires in cytomegalovirus infection. Study-level information: Public TCR beta signatures provided an indication of both CMV infection and a matching HLA type.

Overall study findings and caveats: Identification of carriers of CMV plus the relevant HLA was achieved through cumulative public TCR beta family frequency. What dominated the ex vivo response were HLA-C-restricted CMV-specific TCR beta clonotypes.

One entry per CDR3 protein, called by TCRdb with MiXCR from the reads. The sample lists about 110,000 distinct CDR3 sequences; over 9.5% were seen once. CDR3 length: 11 amino acids. Trimming left V 7 bases short and J 7 bases short, with 7 bases between. Germline CDR1 SGHVS, CDR2 FNYEAQ. This clonotype was observed at least ten times. Its antigen remains unknown. The sample was PBMCs, sequenced either directly or after in vitro stimulation (not recorded which). This receptor was identified in a human donor in good health (CMV status not recorded). Some clones in this sample may be carry-over from other donors' samples. This rearrangement joins TRBV7-6 to TRBJ2-2; D uncertain. In nucleotides, the CDR3 is TGTGCCAGCACGCGATACGGGGAGCTGTTTTTT. Translation gives CASTRYGELFF.